These 29 T cell receptor beta chains were all obtained from the same sample, sequenced in a study of tumor-infiltrating lymphocytes in primary liver carcinoma. Total RNA amounting to roughly 0.5 ug was the source from which TCR beta cDNA was made with a constant-region primer. Three nested multiplex PCR rounds, a slightly modified ARM-PCR method, built the TCR beta libraries. The two initial PCR rounds, around 10 cycles each, used TRBV1-TRBV30 forward and C-beta reverse primers. MiXCR was run by TCRdb on the multiplex PCR reads, yielding one entry per CDR3 protein. Here the sample spans fewer than 85,000 distinct CDR3 sequences, under 75% being singletons. Each 20-30 mg portion of unsorted bulk tissue served as the source for co-extraction of RNA and DNA. The specimen sequenced was tumor-adjacent normal liver tissue. Receptor source: a man in his forties with primary liver carcinoma and hepatitis B virus infection.

With regard to this clonotype: Germline and junction disagree at one end, which may indicate a read error. The chain joins TRBV6-2 or TRBV6-3 to TRBJ1-2; 7 positions agree with TRBD1. This CDR3 is 16 amino acids long. Germline assignment: CDR1 MNHEY and CDR2 SVGEGT. In nucleotides, the CDR3 is TGTGCCAGAAGTTATTGTACAGGGGTCGACTACTATGGCTACACCTTC. Translation: CARSYCTGVDYYGYTF.

A note on this clonotype: Here the CDR3 omits its conserved ending phenylalanine or tryptophan, so a read error is the likely source. The chain couples TRBV6-5 to TRBJ2-2; maybe TRBD1 (5 bases). Germline loops: CDR1 MNHEY, CDR2 SVGAGI. V lost 3 bases and J lost 7, with 12 bases in between. The CDR3 extends over 14 amino acids. CDR3 protein: CASSYLRGIGELFS. For the CDR3, the DNA is TGTGCCAGCAGTTATCTAAGGGGCATCGGGGAGCTGTTTTCA.

This clonotype was detected ten times or more. The chain recombines TRBV25-1 with TRBJ2-5, with 7 bases identical to TRBD2. V shed 2 bases, J shed 0 bases, and the junction held 9 bases outside the gene matches. The CDR3 has 17 residues. Germline CDR1 reads MGHDK; CDR2 reads SYGVNS. Here the CDR3 DNA reads TGTGCCAGCAGTGAACCTAGCGGAACTCCAGACCAAGAGACCCAGTACTTC. Its translation: CASSEPSGTPDQETQYF.

The chain uses TRBV29-1 and TRBJ1-2, with 7 bases that match TRBD1. CDR1 is SQVTM, CDR2 ANQGSEA, per germline. The CDR3 contains 12 residues. V gave up 5 bases and J gave up 4 bases; unmatched junction bases: 4. CDR3 sequence (DNA): TGCAGCGTTAAGGGGGCATCCTATGGCTACACCTTC. It is translated as CSVKGASYGYTF.

Of note for this clonotype: A read error is possible here, since a much larger clone lies one base away. V gene TRBV29-1 combines with J gene TRBJ2-1; D assignment may be TRBD1 or TRBD2 (5 bases each). This CDR3 region has 13 residues. Germline V lookup: CDR1 SQVTM, CDR2 ANQGSEA. CDR3 protein: CGVEGPANNEQFF. The CDR3 coding sequence is TGCGGCGTTGAGGGGCCAGCGAACAATGAGCAGTTCTTC.

This chain links TRBV6-6 with TRBJ2-1, with D perhaps TRBD1 (6 bases). V dropped 5 bases and J dropped 6 bases, with 23 bases sitting between them. This CDR3 has 17 amino acids. Per germline, CDR1 MNHNY and CDR2 SVGAGI (reference sequence). The CDR3 sequence: CASSATLGALEFNEQFF. As DNA, the CDR3 is TGTGCCAGCAGTGCCACGTTGGGGGCGTTAGAATTCAATGAGCAGTTCTTC.

Many counts were recorded for this clonotype. This chain links TRBV29-1 with TRBJ2-5; 8 bases agree with TRBD1. Unmatched junction bases numbered 1, after V lost 6 bases and J lost 4 bases. Germline V gene lookup returns CDR1 SQVTM and CDR2 ANQGSEA. The CDR3 totals 11 residues. The CDR3 nucleotides are TGCAGCGTCCAGGGGGCAGAGACCCAGTACTTC. This translates into CSVQGAETQYF. The entire variable domain, with the rest obtained from reference TRBV29-1 and TRBJ2-5, is as follows: SAVISQKPSRDICQRGTSLTIQCQVDSQVTMMFWYRQQPGQSLTLIATANQGSEATYESGFVIDKFPISRPNLTFSTLTVSNMSPEDSSIYLCSVQGAETQYFGPGTRLLVL.

This clonotype was recorded only once. An end of the junction differs from the germline gene, which may be a read error. The chain links TRBV30 to TRBJ1-6, with 7 positions matching TRBD1. The germline V gene encodes CDR1 GTSNPN and CDR2 SVGIG (reference sequence). The CDR3 runs 16 residues. CDR3 residues: CAWRLQGTSHNSPLHF. CDR3 DNA sequence: TGTGCCTGGAGGCTACAGGGGACCTCCCATAATTCACCCCTCCACTTT.

As for this clonotype: This may be a read error: a much more frequent sequence differs by one nucleotide. The chain is built from TRBV7-9 and TRBJ2-1, with D hard to call. CDR1 SEHNR and CDR2 FQNEAQ come from the germline V gene (reference sequence). The CDR3 is 15 residues long. In DNA form, the CDR3 reads TGTGCCAGCAGCTTTTCTTTAAGGGTAGACAATGAGCAGTCCTTC. Translated, it gives CASSFSLRVDNEQSF.

In this sample, this clonotype turned up a few times. An end of the junction differs from the germline gene, which may be a read error. CDR3 coding DNA: TGTAGCGTTGAGGGCGGGGCCGGCATCACAAATACGCAGTATTTT. Its translation: CSVEGGAGITNTQYF. The chain uses TRBV29-1 and TRBJ2-3, with D possibly being TRBD2 (6 bases). The CDR3 totals 15 residues. Germline V gives CDR1 SQVTM, CDR2 ANQGSEA.

The table lists this clonotype with many counts. The chain recombines TRBV28 with TRBJ1-2, with unresolved D. CDR1 is MDHEN and CDR2 is SYDVKM in the germline V gene. The CDR3 spans 12 residues. V gave up 3 bases and J gave up 3 bases, with 5 bases separating them. The CDR3 sequence is CASSFADYGYTF. The CDR3 DNA sequence: TGTGCCAGCAGTTTCGCCGACTATGGCTACACCTTC.

Details on this clonotype: Relative to the germline gene, one junction end is altered; a read error may explain this. The rearrangement uses TRBV11-2 and TRBJ1-2; the D is unclear. CDR3 size: 15 residues. The germline gives CDR1 SGHAT, CDR2 FQNNGV. CDR3 residues: CVSSFSELFLEGYTF. DNA of the CDR3: TGCGTCAGCAGCTTTTCGGAGCTTTTTCTCGAGGGCTACACCTTC.

As to this clonotype: A junction boundary mismatches the germline segment, possibly from a read error. The V and J genes are TRBV12-3 or TRBV12-4 and TRBJ2-2, with 9 positions matching TRBD2. This CDR3 has 17 amino acids. In nucleotides, the CDR3 is TGTGCCAGCAGTTTAGCGTTGGCGGGAGGGCCGTCCGGGAAGCTATTTTTT. It codes for CASSLALAGGPSGKLFF.

Regarding this clonotype: The CDR3 does not end in the conserved phenylalanine or tryptophan, so this is likely a read error. This chain links TRBV4-2 with TRBJ2-2, with 7 bases lining up with TRBD1. The V gene's germline CDR1 is LGHNA and CDR2 YNFKEQ. This CDR3 contains 16 residues. CDR3 amino acids: CASSQDIGGASGELFL. The CDR3 coding sequence is TGTGCCAGCAGCCAAGATATAGGGGGCGCCTCCGGGGAACTGTTTCTT.

V and J are TRBV11-1 and TRBJ2-7; the D gene could be TRBD1 or TRBD2 (5 bases each). Germline CDR1 and CDR2: SGHAT and FQDESV (reference sequence). The CDR3 spans 16 residues. Trimming stripped 5 bases from V and 10 bases from J, with 27 bases between. The CDR3 bases are TGTGCCAGCAGCATGCGCGTCAGGGCGTCCCTGGGGGAACAGTACTTC. Translating gives CASSMRVRASLGEQYF.

The chain links TRBV5-4 to TRBJ1-2, with D hard to call. Germline V gene lookup returns CDR1 SGHNT and CDR2 YYREEE (reference sequence). V gave up 5 bases and J gave up 7 bases, with 12 bases separating them. This CDR3 comprises 12 residues. For the CDR3, the DNA is TGTGCCAGCAGTAGACAAGGTGGTGGCTACACCTTC. Amino acid sequence: CASSRQGGGYTF.

This clonotype was counted ten times or more. V and J are TRBV13 and TRBJ2-4; D is possibly TRBD1 (5 bases). The CDR3 extends over 13 amino acids. CDR1 is PRHDT and CDR2 is FYEKMQ in the germline V gene (reference sequence). Deletions cut 0 bases from V and 6 bases from J, with 6 bases between. CDR3 in amino acids: CASSLGTGNIQYF. The CDR3 DNA sequence: TGTGCCAGCAGCTTAGGTACAGGAAACATTCAGTACTTC.

Concerning this clonotype itself: One end of the junction varies from germline; a read error may be responsible. This rearrangement joins TRBV7-9 to TRBJ2-2; perhaps TRBD1 as D (6 bases). The CDR3 extends over 16 amino acids. The V gene's germline CDR1 is SEHNR and CDR2 FQNEAQ (reference sequence). The CDR3 region is CTSSLGRRGWTGELYF. The DNA of the CDR3 is TGTACCAGCAGCTTAGGTCGCAGGGGTTGGACCGGGGAGCTGTATTTT.

This clonotype was observed a handful of times. The V and J genes are TRBV7-9 and TRBJ2-3; weak D call: TRBD2 (5 bases). The CDR3 loop spans 15 amino acids. V was trimmed by 2 bases and J by 6 bases, leaving 15 bases between them. The germline CDR1 and CDR2 sequences are SEHNR and FQNEAQ (reference sequence). The CDR3 DNA is TGTGCCAGCAGCTTACTAGCCGGGTCTTGGGATACGCAGTATTTT. Its translation: CASSLLAGSWDTQYF.

This CDR3 is CASSQDRETLNEQYF. CDR3 DNA sequence: TGCGCCAGCAGCCAAGATAGGGAGACTCTCAACGAGCAGTACTTC. The chain links TRBV4-3 to TRBJ2-7, with D possibly matching TRBD2 (5 bases). The germline V and J ends were trimmed by 0 bases and 5 bases, with 14 bases remaining between them. Germline values: CDR1 LGHNA, CDR2 YSLEER. This CDR3 is built from 15 residues.

V usage is TRBV29-1 and J usage is TRBJ1-5; 7 nucleotides agree with TRBD1. The CDR3 spans 13 residues. V lost 5 bases and J lost 3; bases outside the gene matches: 4. Per the germline V gene, CDR1 is SQVTM and CDR2 is ANQGSEA. The CDR3: CSVIGQVNQPQHF. Written as DNA, the CDR3 is TGCAGCGTTATCGGACAGGTCAATCAGCCCCAGCATTTT.

This clonotype was counted between two and nine times. With a much larger clone just one base away, this may be a read error. V is TRBV12-3 or TRBV12-4 and J is TRBJ1-1, with unresolved D. The CDR3 consists of 13 residues. CDR3 sequence reads: CVSSLAGEAEAFF. The CDR3 DNA is TGTGTCAGCAGTTTAGCTGGGGAGGCTGAAGCTTTCTTT.

For this clonotype: The junction differs from germline at one of its ends, possibly a read error. The chain has TRBV6-2 or TRBV6-3 and TRBJ1-5, with D tentatively TRBD1 (5 bases). The CDR3 extends over 14 amino acids. Looked up from germline, CDR1 is MNHEY and CDR2 is SVGEGT. The CDR3 spells CASSSWGRILPHHF. CDR3 DNA: TGTGCCAGCAGTTCATGGGGGAGGATTCTGCCCCATCATTTT.

Concerning this clonotype itself: It may be a read error: a sequence one base away is much more abundant. CDR3 sequence: CASSFGGARANVLTF. CDR3 in DNA: TGTGCCAGCAGTTTCGGAGGGGCTCGGGCCAACGTCCTGACTTTC. The chain carries TRBV28 and TRBJ2-6; a weak D match, TRBD2 (6 bases). This CDR3 has 15 amino acids. Trimming removed 3 bases from V and 5 bases from J, with 11 bases in between. Germline V gives CDR1 MDHEN, CDR2 SYDVKM.

This clonotype was counted at least ten times. An end of the junction does not agree with germline; a read error may underlie this. The chain combines TRBV11-2 with TRBJ1-2; D is undetermined. Germline V gene data show CDR1 as SGHAT and CDR2 as FQNNGV. The CDR3 has 14 residues. The CDR3 DNA reads TGTGCCAGCAACTTAGCGCAGTCGGGCTATGGCTACACCTTC. It yields the protein CASNLAQSGYGYTF.

This clonotype counts as medium-sized (0.01 to 0.1%). The gene calls are TRBV12-3 or TRBV12-4 and TRBJ2-1; D may be TRBD2 (5 bases). The length of the CDR3 is 11 residues. V was pared by 5 bases and J by 10 bases, with 9 bases between. Here the CDR3 DNA reads TGTGCCAGCAGTCCCGGGATAGAGCAGTTCTTC. Its translation: CASSPGIEQFF.

As regards this clonotype: The junction and the germline gene differ at one end; a read error may be behind it. This chain links TRBV6-2 or TRBV6-3 with TRBJ2-7, with TRBD2 matching over 13 bases. Germline CDR1 MNHEY, CDR2 SVGEGT. The CDR3 length is 15 residues. CDR3 DNA: TGTTCCAGCAGAAAGGGACTAGCGGGGTCCCACGAACAGTACTTC. It translates to CSSRKGLAGSHEQYF.

This clonotype is a singleton in its sample. Since the CDR3 does not end with the conserved phenylalanine or tryptophan, this likely comes from a read error. The rearrangement links TRBV5-6 to TRBJ2-1; D unclear. Trimming took 7 bases from V and 10 from J, leaving 24 bases between them. The CDR3 has 15 residues. Looked up from germline, CDR1 is SGHDT and CDR2 is YYEEEE. The CDR3 DNA reads as TGTGCCAGCTCCAGGTCCGACTCTCAAGGGTGGGAGCAGTTCTTA. Its protein is CASSRSDSQGWEQFL.

This clonotype was counted between two and nine times. The conserved closing phenylalanine or tryptophan is absent in this CDR3, likely reflecting a read error. The DNA is omitted, as the CDR3 cannot be located on it reliably, and the CDR3 follows TCRdb's listing. The chain employs TRBV4-2 and TRBJ1-2. The CDR3 has 17 amino acids, counting both end residues. CDR1 LGHNA and CDR2 YNFKEQ come from the germline V gene. Here the CDR3 reads CASSQAHGTAVGYDYTL.